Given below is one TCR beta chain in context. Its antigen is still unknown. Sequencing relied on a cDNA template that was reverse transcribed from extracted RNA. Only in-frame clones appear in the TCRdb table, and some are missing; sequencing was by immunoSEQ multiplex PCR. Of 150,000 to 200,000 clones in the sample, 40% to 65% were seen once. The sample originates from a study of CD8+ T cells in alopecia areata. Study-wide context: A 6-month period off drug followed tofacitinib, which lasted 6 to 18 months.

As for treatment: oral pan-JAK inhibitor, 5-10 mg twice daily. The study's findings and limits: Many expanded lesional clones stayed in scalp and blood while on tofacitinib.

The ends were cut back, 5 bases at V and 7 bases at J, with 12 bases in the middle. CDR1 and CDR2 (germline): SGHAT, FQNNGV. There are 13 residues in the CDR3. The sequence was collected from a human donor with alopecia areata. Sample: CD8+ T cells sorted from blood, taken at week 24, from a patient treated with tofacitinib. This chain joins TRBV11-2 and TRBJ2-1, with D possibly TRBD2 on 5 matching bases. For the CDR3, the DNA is TGTGCCAGCAGCCGGGGATTAGATAATGAGCAGTTCTTC. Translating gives CASSRGLDNEQFF. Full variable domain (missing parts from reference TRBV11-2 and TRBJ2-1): EAGVAQSPRYKIIEKRQSVAFWCNPISGHATLYWYQQILGQGPKLLIQFQNNGVVDDSQLPKDRFSAERLKGVDSTLKIQPAKLEDSAVYLCASSRGLDNEQFFGPGTRLTVL.